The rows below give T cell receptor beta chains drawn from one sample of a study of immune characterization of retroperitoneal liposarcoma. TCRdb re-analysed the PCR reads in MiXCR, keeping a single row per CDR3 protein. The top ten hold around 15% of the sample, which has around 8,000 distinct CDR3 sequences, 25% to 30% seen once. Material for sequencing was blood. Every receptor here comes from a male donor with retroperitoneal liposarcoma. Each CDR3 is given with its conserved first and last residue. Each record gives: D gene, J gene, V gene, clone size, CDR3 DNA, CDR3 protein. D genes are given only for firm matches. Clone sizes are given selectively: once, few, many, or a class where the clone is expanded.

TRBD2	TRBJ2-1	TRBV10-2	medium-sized	TGCGCCAGCAGTAGGATTAGCGGGACCAGCTCCTACAATGAGCAGTTCTTC	CASSRISGTSSYNEQFF
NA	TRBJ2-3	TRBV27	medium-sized	TGTGCCAGCAGTCCGACGCCCCGGACACTTTCCACAGATACGCAGTATTTT	CASSPTPRTLSTDTQYF
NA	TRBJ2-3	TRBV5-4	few	TGTGCCAGCAGCTCTGAGATCGTAGATACGCAGTATTTT	CASSSEIVDTQYF
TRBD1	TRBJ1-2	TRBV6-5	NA	TGTGCCAGCAGGGGCGGGGACAGGGGCTACACCTTC	CASRGGDRGYTF
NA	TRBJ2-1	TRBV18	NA	TGTGCCAGCTCACCACAGGGGCTCTCCTACAATGAGCAGTTCTTC	CASSPQGLSYNEQFF
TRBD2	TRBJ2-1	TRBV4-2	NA	TGTGCCAGCAGCCATAGTAGCGGGATTGAGCAGTTCTTC	CASSHSSGIEQFF
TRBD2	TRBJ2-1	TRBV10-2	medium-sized	TGCGCCAGCAGGAGCGGGAGCTGGGAGCAGTTCTTC	CASRSGSWEQFF
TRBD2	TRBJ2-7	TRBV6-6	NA	TGTGCCAGCAGTTACGAGACTAGCGGGTTCTACGAGCAGTACTTC	CASSYETSGFYEQYF
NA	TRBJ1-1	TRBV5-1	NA	TGCGCCAGCAGCTTGGGCGGGGGAATGAACACTGAAGCTTTCTTT	CASSLGGGMNTEAFF
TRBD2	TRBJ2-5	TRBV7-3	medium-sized	TGTGCCAGCAGCGAGGAAGGTAGCGGGATGTCTGAGCAGTACTTC	CASSEEGSGMSEQYF
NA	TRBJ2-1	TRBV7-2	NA	TGTGCCAGCAGCTTAGGAGTGGGGGGCCGGTACTCCTACAATGAGCAGTTCTTC	CASSLGVGGRYSYNEQFF
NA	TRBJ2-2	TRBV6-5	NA	TGTGCCAGCGTAGGCACCGGGGAGCTGTTTTTT	CASVGTGELFF
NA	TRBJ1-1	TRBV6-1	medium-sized	TGTGCCAGCACCCCAGGGGCCCCGAACACTGAAGCTTTCTTT	CASTPGAPNTEAFF
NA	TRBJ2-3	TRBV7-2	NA	TGTGCCAGCAGCTTACTAGCTTCCACCGCAGATACGCAGTATTTT	CASSLLASTADTQYF
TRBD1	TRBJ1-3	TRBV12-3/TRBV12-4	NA	TGTGCCAGCAGCCCGACAGGGAGCTCTGGAAACACCATATATTTT	CASSPTGSSGNTIYF
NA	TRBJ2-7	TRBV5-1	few	TGCGCCAGCAGCCTAAGTGGCACAGCCTACGAGCAGTACTTC	CASSLSGTAYEQYF
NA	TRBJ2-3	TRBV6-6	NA	TGTGCCAGCAGTTACTCCCGTCGTTGGGGGTCAGATACGCAGTATTTT	CASSYSRRWGSDTQYF
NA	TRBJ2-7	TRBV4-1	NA	TGCGCCAGCAGCCAAGATCCCCTTGAGTACGAGCAGTACTTC	CASSQDPLEYEQYF
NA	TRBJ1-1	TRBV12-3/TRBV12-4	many	TGTGCCAGCAGCTCCATCTCGACCGGCACTGAAGCTTTCTTT	CASSSISTGTEAFF
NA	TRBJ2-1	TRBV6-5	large	TGTGCCAGCAGTTACGGGATGGGACTGCCGTTCTTC	CASSYGMGLPFF
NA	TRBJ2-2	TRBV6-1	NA	TGTGCCAGCAAGGGGGGCGCGAACACCGGGGAGCTGTTTTTT	CASKGGANTGELFF
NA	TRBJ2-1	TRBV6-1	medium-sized	TGTGCCAGCAGCGCCTCCCTTCAAGAGACCCAGTTCTTC	CASSASLQETQFF
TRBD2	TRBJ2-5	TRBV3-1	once	TGTGCCAGCAGCCAAGACGCTCGACTAGCGGGAGGAGGCCCCCAAGAGACCCAGTACTTC	CASSQDARLAGGGPQETQYF
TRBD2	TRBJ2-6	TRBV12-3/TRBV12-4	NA	TGTGCCAGCAGTTTGGGTGGGAGGGCCTCCTCTGGGGCCAACGTCCTGACTTTC	CASSLGGRASSGANVLTF
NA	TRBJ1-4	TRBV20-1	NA	TGCAGTGCTAGTAAGGGAACAAGTGGAGAAAAACTGTTTTTT	CSASKGTSGEKLFF
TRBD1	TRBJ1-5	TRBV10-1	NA	TGCGCCAGTCTAGTTTCGGGACAGGGGCATCAGCCCCAGCATTTT	CASLVSGQGHQPQHF
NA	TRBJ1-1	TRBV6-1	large	TGTGCCACCTTACCGGAGGTGACAGCGTACACTGAAGCTTTCTTT	CATLPEVTAYTEAFF
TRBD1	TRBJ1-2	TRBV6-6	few	TGTGCCAGCAGTTACTATACAGGGGGGAACTATGGCTACACCTTC	CASSYYTGGNYGYTF
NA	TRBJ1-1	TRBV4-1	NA	TGCGCCAGCAGCCAAGTCCACATCCCCCCCGACACTGAAGCTTTCTTT	CASSQVHIPPDTEAFF
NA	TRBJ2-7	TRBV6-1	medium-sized	TGTGCCAGCAGTGAATGGGGCAGAGACTACGAGCAGTACTTC	CASSEWGRDYEQYF